These T cell receptor beta chains were read from a single sample in a study of cytomegalovirus exposure and HLA in healthy donors. Produced via immunoSEQ multiplex PCR; TCRdb's table is partial and in-frame only. There are 200,000 or so clones in the sample; roughly 81% occur only once, and approximately 2% lies in the top ten. Input material: PBMCs. The receptors come from a woman in her twenties or thirties in good health and CMV-seropositive. CDR3s include the opening cysteine and the closing phenylalanine or tryptophan. Fields, in order: D gene, J gene, clone size, V gene, CDR3 protein, CDR3 DNA. D genes are given only for firm matches. For some rows the clone size is stated as once, few or many, or as a class when expanded; others skip it.

d_gene: NA; j_gene: TRBJ2-7; abundance: NA; v_gene: TRBV28; CDR3aa: CASSEGYEQYF; CDR3nt: TGTGCCAGCAGCGAGGGCTACGAGCAGTACTTC
d_gene: NA; j_gene: TRBJ2-3; abundance: few; v_gene: TRBV11-3; CDR3aa: CASSLAPLPGTQYF; CDR3nt: TGTGCCAGCAGCTTAGCCCCCCTGCCAGGGACGCAGTATTTT
d_gene: NA; j_gene: TRBJ2-7; abundance: NA; v_gene: TRBV9; CDR3aa: CASSLQGGEQYF; CDR3nt: TGTGCCAGCAGCTTACAGGGAGGGGAGCAGTACTTC
d_gene: NA; j_gene: TRBJ2-5; abundance: NA; v_gene: TRBV11-3; CDR3aa: CASSLSSGLTSRETQYF; CDR3nt: TGTGCCAGCAGCTTATCTTCGGGATTGACTAGTAGGGAGACCCAGTACTTC
d_gene: TRBD1; j_gene: TRBJ1-4; abundance: once; v_gene: TRBV18; CDR3aa: CASSPLGGQLNEKLFF; CDR3nt: TGTGCCAGCTCACCTTTAGGGGGACAGCTGAATGAAAAACTGTTTTTT
d_gene: TRBD2; j_gene: TRBJ2-1; abundance: NA; v_gene: TRBV28; CDR3aa: CASSLRAGVTYNEQFF; CDR3nt: TGTGCCAGCAGTTTAAGGGCGGGGGTGACCTACAATGAGCAGTTCTTC
d_gene: NA; j_gene: TRBJ1-1; abundance: NA; v_gene: TRBV11-2; CDR3aa: CASSLGQMNTEAFF; CDR3nt: TGTGCCAGCAGCTTAGGACAGATGAACACTGAAGCTTTCTTT
d_gene: NA; j_gene: TRBJ2-7; abundance: few; v_gene: TRBV30; CDR3aa: CAWSVLTGNNEQYF; CDR3nt: TGTGCCTGGAGTGTACTAACAGGTAACAACGAGCAGTACTTC
d_gene: NA; j_gene: TRBJ1-1; abundance: NA; v_gene: TRBV23-1; CDR3aa: CASIAGPSGTEAFF; CDR3nt: TGCGCCAGCATTGCGGGTCCATCGGGCACTGAAGCTTTCTTT
d_gene: TRBD2; j_gene: TRBJ2-2; abundance: once; v_gene: TRBV7-2; CDR3aa: CASSSGLAHPNTGELFF; CDR3nt: TGTGCCAGCAGCTCCGGACTAGCGCATCCGAACACCGGGGAGCTGTTTTTT
d_gene: NA; j_gene: TRBJ1-1; abundance: NA; v_gene: TRBV9; CDR3aa: CASSVSGLRGRGEAFF; CDR3nt: TGTGCCAGCAGCGTATCCGGTTTAAGAGGGCGCGGTGAAGCTTTCTTT
d_gene: TRBD1; j_gene: TRBJ1-2; abundance: NA; v_gene: TRBV5-1; CDR3aa: CASSQGVTGAYGYTF; CDR3nt: TGCGCCAGCAGCCAGGGCGTCACAGGGGCATATGGCTACACCTTC
d_gene: NA; j_gene: TRBJ1-5; abundance: NA; v_gene: TRBV4-1; CDR3aa: CASSQDRSGNQPQHF; CDR3nt: TGCGCCAGCAGCCAAGATCGGTCGGGGAATCAGCCCCAGCATTTT